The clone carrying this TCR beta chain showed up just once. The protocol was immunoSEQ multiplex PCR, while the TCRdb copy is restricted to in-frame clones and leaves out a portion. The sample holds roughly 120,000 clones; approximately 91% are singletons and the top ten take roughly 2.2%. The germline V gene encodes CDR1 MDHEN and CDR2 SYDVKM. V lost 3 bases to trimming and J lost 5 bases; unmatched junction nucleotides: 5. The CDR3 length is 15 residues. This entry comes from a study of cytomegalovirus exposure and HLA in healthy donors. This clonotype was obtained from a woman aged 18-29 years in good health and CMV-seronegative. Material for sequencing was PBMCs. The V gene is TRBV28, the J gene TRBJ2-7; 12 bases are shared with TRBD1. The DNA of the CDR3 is TGTGCCAGCAGTTTCGGCGGGACAGGGGGCCACGAGCAGTACTTC. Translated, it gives CASSFGGTGGHEQYF.